These 7 T cell receptor beta chains were all obtained from the same sample, sequenced in a study of blood T cell repertoires in COVID-19. Some clones are missing from TCRdb's copy, which holds only in-frame ones; the method was immunoSEQ multiplex PCR. The table has 270,000 or so clones, approximately 80% seen once. The sample taken for sequencing was peripheral blood. These receptors all come from a human donor in a cohort sampled during active COVID-19.

The chain uses TRBV6-5 and TRBJ2-7; D might be TRBD1 (6 bases). V was pared by 2 bases and J by 2 bases, with 13 bases between. This CDR3 has 15 amino acids. The V gene's germline CDR1 is MNHEY and CDR2 SVGAGI. CDR3 loop: CASSYGQWGPYEQYF. The CDR3 nucleotides are TGTGCCAGCAGTTACGGACAGTGGGGTCCCTACGAGCAGTACTTC.

The sample holds one count of this clone. V and J are TRBV15 and TRBJ2-5, with TRBD2 as a possible D gene (5 bases). The CDR3 consists of 14 residues. CDR1 is LNHNV, CDR2 YYDKDF, per germline (reference sequence). V was cut by 3 bases and J by 2 bases, with 10 bases left in between. The CDR3 here is CATSSLAIQETQYF. The CDR3 DNA is TGTGCCACCAGCAGCCTAGCTATTCAAGAGACCCAGTACTTC.

The rearrangement uses TRBV5-4 and TRBJ2-1, with a weak D call TRBD2 (5 bases). This CDR3 spans 12 amino acids. The germline gives CDR1 SGHNT, CDR2 YYREEE (reference sequence). With 1 base removed from V and 9 bases from J, the gap between germline ends came to 8 bases. CDR3 DNA: TGTGCCAGCAGCTTGACCGGAGGTGAGCAGTTCTTC. Its protein is CASSLTGGEQFF.

This sequence joins TRBV10-3 and TRBJ2-2, with TRBD1 identical over 8 bases. There are 15 residues in the CDR3. Germline values: CDR1 ENHRY, CDR2 SYGVKD. Trimming at V came to 10 bases and at J to 0 bases, leaving 7 bases not matched to a gene. CDR3 sequence: CATARTGTNTGELFF. CDR3 DNA sequence: TGTGCCACGGCTCGGACAGGGACGAACACCGGGGAGCTGTTTTTT.

The V gene is TRBV11-2, the J gene TRBJ2-3; 9 bases match TRBD2. Unmatched junction bases numbered 12, after V lost 4 bases and J lost 4 bases. CDR1 and CDR2 (germline): SGHAT, FQNNGV. The CDR3 covers 17 residues. CDR3 in DNA: TGTGCCAGCAGCTCGGGGGTAGGCGGGGGGGCCCCAGATACGCAGTATTTT. Amino acid sequence: CASSSGVGGGAPDTQYF.

V usage is TRBV7-9 and J usage is TRBJ1-4; D unclear. CDR1 and CDR2 from the germline V gene are SEHNR and FQNEAQ (reference sequence). Trimming took off 5 bases at V and 10 bases at J, with 20 bases between the two ends. The CDR3 consists of 15 residues. The chain's CDR3 is CASSPDGTNSGKLFF. The CDR3 region has the DNA TGTGCCAGCAGCCCCGACGGTACTAATTCGGGAAAACTGTTTTTT.

The CDR3 DNA is TGTGCCAGCAGCTTCGGGAGCTCCTACGAGCAGTACTTC. Its protein is CASSFGSSYEQYF. This chain joins TRBV5-6 and TRBJ2-7; possibly TRBD2 for D (6 bases). CDR1 and CDR2 (germline): SGHDT, YYEEEE. V was cut by 2 bases and J by 0 bases, with 6 bases left in between. This CDR3 comprises 13 residues.